This is a list of T cell receptor beta chains from one sample in a study of identical twins. TCRdb reprocessed the 5' RACE reads via MiXCR and lists one record per CDR3 protein. This sample carries over 500,000 distinct CDR3 sequences, 20% to 25% of them seen once, and the ten largest clones take around 0.9%. These data also formed part of another study, on T cells expressing NK-cell markers.

Sequencing was carried out using CD4+ T cells sorted from blood. Receptors were obtained from a woman between 18 and 29 years old in good health. CDR3s include the opening cysteine and the closing phenylalanine or tryptophan. A D gene is named only where the DNA matches it firmly.

d_gene	len	v_gene	j_gene	CDR3aa
TRBD2	15	TRBV20-1	TRBJ2-7	CSARIPGTRAHEQYF
NA	12	TRBV20-1	TRBJ2-5	CSAAGRQETQYF
NA	12	TRBV11-2	TRBJ2-5	CASSRSLETQYF
TRBD1	15	TRBV12-3/TRBV12-4	TRBJ1-1	CASSPAGQQNTEAFF
NA	13	TRBV29-1	TRBJ2-5	CSVYWAGGETQYF
NA	16	TRBV5-1	TRBJ2-1	CASSLARGVGYNEQFF
NA	15	TRBV7-3	TRBJ2-3	CASSLFAVPTDTQYF
NA	12	TRBV20-1	TRBJ2-7	CSALDITGLACF
NA	16	TRBV20-1	TRBJ2-1	CSATPAGAPFYNEQFF
NA	15	TRBV5-1	TRBJ2-7	CASSSLAHGSYEQYF
NA	11	TRBV12-3/TRBV12-4	TRBJ1-1	CASSFGSRAFF
TRBD2	18	TRBV6-1	TRBJ2-3	CASSPGLAGGSYTDTQYF
NA	17	TRBV7-9	TRBJ2-2	CASSLALQRWNTGELFF
TRBD1	15	TRBV5-1	TRBJ2-7	CASSSLDRGPYEQYF
TRBD1	14	TRBV6-1	TRBJ1-5	CATKQGWSNQPQHF
NA	15	TRBV5-4	TRBJ2-6	CASSLAVRGFNVLTF